The clone carrying this T cell receptor beta chain turned up a few times. TCRdb recomputed calls from the 5' RACE reads with MiXCR, one row per CDR3 protein. The sample comprises about 45,000 distinct CDR3 sequences, around a tenth of which are singletons, and just over 20% rests with the top ten. This entry belongs to a study of early T cells in non-severe SARS-CoV-2 infection. Germline lookup yields CDR1 SGHTA and CDR2 FQGNSA. The CDR3 runs to 15 residues. V was shortened by 5 bases and J by 6 bases, with 17 bases between the two germline ends. This sequence was found in an adult who was a healthcare worker with PCR-confirmed SARS-CoV-2 infection or an uninfected control (not recorded which). Sequenced: whole blood. V and J are TRBV7-2 and TRBJ1-3; D possibly corresponds to TRBD1 (6 bases). CDR3 in amino acids: CASSRRPQGTNTIYF. In nucleotides, the CDR3 is TGTGCCAGCAGCCGGAGGCCACAGGGAACAAACACCATATATTTT.